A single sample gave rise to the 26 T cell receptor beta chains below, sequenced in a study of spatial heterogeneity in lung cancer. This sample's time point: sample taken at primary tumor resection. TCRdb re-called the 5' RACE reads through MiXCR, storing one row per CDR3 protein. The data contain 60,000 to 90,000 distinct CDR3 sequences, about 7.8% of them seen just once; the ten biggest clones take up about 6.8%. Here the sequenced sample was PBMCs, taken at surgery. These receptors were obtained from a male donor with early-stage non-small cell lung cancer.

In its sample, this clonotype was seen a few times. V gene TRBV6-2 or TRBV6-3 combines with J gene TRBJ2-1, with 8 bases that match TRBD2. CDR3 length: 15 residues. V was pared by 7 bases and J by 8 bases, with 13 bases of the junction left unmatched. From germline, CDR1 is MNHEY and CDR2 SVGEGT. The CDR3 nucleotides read TGTGCCAGCACCACCCTTCGGGAGGGTAGCGATGAGCAGTTCTTC. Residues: CASTTLREGSDEQFF.

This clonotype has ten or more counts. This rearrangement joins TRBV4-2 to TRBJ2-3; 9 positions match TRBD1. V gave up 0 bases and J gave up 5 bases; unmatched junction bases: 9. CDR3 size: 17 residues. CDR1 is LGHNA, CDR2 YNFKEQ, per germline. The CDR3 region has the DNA TGTGCCAGCAGCCAAGAACCGCCGGGACAGGGCCTAGATACGCAGTATTTT. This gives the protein CASSQEPPGQGLDTQYF.

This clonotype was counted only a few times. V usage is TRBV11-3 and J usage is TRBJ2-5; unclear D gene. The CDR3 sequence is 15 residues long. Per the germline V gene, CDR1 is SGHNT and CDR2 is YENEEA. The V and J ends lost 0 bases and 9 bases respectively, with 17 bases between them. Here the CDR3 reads CASSLEGPPNEAQYF. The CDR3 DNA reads TGTGCCAGCAGCTTAGAAGGGCCCCCGAACGAGGCCCAGTACTTC. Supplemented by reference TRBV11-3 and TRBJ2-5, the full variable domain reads EAGVVQSPRYKIIEKKQPVAFWCNPISGHNTLYWYLQNLGQGPELLIRYENEEAVDDSQLPKDRFSAERLKGVDSTLKIQPAELGDSAVYLCASSLEGPPNEAQYFGPGTRLLVL.

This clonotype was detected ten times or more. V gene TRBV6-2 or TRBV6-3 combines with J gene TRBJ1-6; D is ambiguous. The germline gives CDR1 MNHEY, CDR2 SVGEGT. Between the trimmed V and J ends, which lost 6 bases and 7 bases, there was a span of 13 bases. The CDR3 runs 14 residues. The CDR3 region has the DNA TGTGCCAGCAGCGACCGACTCAACAATTCACCCCTCCACTTT. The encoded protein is CASSDRLNNSPLHF.

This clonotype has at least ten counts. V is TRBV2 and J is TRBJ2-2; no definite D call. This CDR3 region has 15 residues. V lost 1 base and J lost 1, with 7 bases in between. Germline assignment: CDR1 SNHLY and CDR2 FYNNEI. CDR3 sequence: CASSEEILNTGELFF. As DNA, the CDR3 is TGTGCCAGCAGTGAAGAGATACTGAACACCGGGGAGCTGTTTTTT.

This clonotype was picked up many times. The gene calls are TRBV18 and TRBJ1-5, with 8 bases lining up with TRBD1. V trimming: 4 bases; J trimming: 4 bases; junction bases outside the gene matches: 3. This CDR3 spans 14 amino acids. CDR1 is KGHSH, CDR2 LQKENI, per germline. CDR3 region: CASSLTGENQPQHF. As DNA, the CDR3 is TGTGCCAGCTCACTGACAGGGGAGAATCAGCCCCAGCATTTT.

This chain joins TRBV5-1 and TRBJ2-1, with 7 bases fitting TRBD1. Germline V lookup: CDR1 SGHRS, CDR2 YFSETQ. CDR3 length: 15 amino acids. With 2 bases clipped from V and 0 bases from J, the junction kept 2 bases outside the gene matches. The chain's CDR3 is CASSFRDSSYNEQFF. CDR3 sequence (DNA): TGCGCCAGCAGCTTCCGGGACAGCTCCTACAATGAGCAGTTCTTC. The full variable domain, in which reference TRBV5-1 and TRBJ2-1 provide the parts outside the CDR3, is KAGVTQTPRYLIKTRGQQVTLSCSPISGHRSVSWYQQTPGQGLQFLFEYFSETQRNKGNFPGRFSGRQFSNSRSEMNVSTLELGDSALYLCASSFRDSSYNEQFFGPGTRLTVL.

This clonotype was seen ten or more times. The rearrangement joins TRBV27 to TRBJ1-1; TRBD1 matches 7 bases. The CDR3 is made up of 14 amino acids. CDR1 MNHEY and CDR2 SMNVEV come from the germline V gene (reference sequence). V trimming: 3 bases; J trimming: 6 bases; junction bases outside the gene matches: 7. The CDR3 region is CASSFRDSKAEAFF. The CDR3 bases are TGTGCCAGCAGTTTCCGGGACAGCAAGGCTGAAGCTTTCTTT.

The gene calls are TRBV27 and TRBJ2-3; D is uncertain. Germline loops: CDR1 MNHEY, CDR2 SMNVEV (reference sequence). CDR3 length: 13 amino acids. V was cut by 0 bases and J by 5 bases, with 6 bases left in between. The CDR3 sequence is CASSLSLGDTQYF. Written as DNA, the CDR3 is TGTGCCAGCAGTTTATCGTTGGGAGATACGCAGTATTTT.

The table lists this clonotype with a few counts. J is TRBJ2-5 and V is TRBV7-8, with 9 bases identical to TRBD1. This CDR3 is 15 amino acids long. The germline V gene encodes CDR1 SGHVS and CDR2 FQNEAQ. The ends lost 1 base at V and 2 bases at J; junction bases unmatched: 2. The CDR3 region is CASSLDGTGQETQYF. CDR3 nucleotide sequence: TGTGCCAGCAGCTTAGACGGGACAGGGCAAGAGACCCAGTACTTC.

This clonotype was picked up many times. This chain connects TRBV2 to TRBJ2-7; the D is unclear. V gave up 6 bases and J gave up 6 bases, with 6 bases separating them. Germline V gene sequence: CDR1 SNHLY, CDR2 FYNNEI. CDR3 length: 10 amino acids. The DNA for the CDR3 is TGTGCCAGCAGAATTAGCGAGCAGTACTTC. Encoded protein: CASRISEQYF.

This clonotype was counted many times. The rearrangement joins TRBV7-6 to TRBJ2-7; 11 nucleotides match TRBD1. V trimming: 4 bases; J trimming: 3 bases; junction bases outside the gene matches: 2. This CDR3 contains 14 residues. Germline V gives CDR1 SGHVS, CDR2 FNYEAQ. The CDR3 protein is CASSSGTGGYEQYF. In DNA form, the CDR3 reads TGTGCCAGCAGCTCCGGGACAGGGGGCTACGAGCAGTACTTC.

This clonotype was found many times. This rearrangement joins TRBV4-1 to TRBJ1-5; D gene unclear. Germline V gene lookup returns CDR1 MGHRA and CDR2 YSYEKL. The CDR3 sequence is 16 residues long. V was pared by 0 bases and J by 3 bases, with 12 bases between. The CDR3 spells CASSQDRVPLNQPQHF. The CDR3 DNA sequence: TGCGCCAGCAGCCAAGATAGGGTTCCTCTCAATCAGCCCCAGCATTTT.

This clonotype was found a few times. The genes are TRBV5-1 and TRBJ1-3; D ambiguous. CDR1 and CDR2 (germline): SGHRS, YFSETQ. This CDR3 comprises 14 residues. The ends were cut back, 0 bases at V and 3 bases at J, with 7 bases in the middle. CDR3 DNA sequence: TGCGCCAGCAGCTTGGCGGGGTATGGAAACACCATATATTTT. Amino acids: CASSLAGYGNTIYF.

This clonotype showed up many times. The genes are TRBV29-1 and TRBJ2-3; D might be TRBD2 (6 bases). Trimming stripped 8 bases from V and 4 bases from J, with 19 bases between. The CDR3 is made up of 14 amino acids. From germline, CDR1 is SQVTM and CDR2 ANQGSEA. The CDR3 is CSFSTGSRADTQYF. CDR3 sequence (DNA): TGCAGCTTCTCCACCGGGAGTCGGGCAGATACGCAGTATTTT.

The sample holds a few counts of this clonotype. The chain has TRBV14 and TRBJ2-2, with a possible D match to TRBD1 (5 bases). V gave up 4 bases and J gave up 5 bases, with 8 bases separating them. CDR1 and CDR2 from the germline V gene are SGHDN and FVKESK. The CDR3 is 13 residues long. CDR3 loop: CASSPRVTGELFF. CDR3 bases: TGTGCCAGCAGCCCCAGGGTAACCGGGGAGCTGTTTTTT.

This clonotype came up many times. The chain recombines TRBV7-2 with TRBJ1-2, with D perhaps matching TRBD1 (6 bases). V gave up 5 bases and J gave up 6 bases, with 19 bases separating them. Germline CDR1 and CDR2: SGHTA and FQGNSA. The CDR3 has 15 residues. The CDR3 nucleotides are TGTGCCAGCAGCCAACCACAGGGAAGGATGGATGGCTACACCTTC. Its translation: CASSQPQGRMDGYTF.

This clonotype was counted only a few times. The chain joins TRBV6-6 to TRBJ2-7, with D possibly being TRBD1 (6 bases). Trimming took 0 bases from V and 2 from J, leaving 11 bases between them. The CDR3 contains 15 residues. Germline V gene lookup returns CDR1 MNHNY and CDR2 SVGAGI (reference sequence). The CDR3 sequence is CASSYSSRGTYEQYF. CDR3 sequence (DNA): TGTGCCAGCAGTTACTCTAGCAGGGGAACCTACGAGCAGTACTTC.

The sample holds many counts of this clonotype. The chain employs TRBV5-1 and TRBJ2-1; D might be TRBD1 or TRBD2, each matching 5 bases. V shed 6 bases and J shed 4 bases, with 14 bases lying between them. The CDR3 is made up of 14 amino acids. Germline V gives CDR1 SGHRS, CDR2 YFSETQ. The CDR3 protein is CASTRDPGYNEQFF. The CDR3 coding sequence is TGCGCCAGCACCCGGGACCCGGGATACAATGAGCAGTTCTTC.

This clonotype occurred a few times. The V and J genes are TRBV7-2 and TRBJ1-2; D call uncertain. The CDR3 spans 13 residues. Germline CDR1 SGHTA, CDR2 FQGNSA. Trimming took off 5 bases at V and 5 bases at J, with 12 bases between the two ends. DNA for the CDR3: TGTGCCAGCAGCCAAGGAAGTGGGTATGGCTACACCTTC. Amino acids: CASSQGSGYGYTF.

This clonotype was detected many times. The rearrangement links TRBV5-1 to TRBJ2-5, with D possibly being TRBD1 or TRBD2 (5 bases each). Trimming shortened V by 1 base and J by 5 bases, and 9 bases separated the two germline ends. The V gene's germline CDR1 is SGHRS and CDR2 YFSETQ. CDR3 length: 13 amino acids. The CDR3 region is CASSLQGRETQYF. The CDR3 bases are TGCGCCAGCAGCTTGCAGGGACGGGAGACCCAGTACTTC.

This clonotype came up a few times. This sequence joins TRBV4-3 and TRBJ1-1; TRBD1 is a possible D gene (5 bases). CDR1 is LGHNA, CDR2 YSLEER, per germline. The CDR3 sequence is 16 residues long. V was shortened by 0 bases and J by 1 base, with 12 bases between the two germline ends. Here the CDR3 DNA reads TGCGCCAGCAGCCAAGATGTCCCGACAGCGAACACTGAAGCTTTCTTT. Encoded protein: CASSQDVPTANTEAFF.

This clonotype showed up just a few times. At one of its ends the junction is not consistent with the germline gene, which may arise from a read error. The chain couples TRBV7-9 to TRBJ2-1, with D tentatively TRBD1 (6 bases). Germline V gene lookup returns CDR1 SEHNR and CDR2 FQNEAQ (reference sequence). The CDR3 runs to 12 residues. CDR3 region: CASSLGNPPGVF. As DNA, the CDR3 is TGTGCCAGCAGCCTAGGGAATCCACCAGGGGTCTTC. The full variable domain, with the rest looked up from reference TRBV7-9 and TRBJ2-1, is DTGVSQNPRHKITKRGQNVTFRCDPISEHNRLYWYRQTLGQGPEFLTYFQNEAQLEKSRLLSDRFSAERPKGSFSTLEIQRTEQGDSAMYLCASSLGNPPGVFGPGTRLTVL.

The CDR3 here is CATSDLAGGNYGYTF. The CDR3, as DNA: TGTGCCACCAGTGATTTGGCAGGGGGAAACTATGGCTACACCTTC. This chain joins TRBV24-1 and TRBJ1-2; 7 bases line up with TRBD1. Germline CDR1 reads KGHDR; CDR2 reads SFDVKD. Germline trimming cut 0 bases from V and 2 bases from J; bases unmatched to any gene: 2. The CDR3 totals 15 residues.

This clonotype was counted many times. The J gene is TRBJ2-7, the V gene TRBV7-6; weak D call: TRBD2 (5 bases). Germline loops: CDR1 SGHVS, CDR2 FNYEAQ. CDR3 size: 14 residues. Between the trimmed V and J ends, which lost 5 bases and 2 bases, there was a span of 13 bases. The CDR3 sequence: CASSPPGIPYEQYF. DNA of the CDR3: TGTGCCAGCAGCCCCCCGGGAATCCCCTACGAGCAGTACTTC.

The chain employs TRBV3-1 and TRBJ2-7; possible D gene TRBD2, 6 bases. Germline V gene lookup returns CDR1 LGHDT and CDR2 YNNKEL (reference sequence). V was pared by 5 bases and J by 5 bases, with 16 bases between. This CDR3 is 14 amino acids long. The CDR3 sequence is CASSYLLGGDEQYF. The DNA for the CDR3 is TGTGCCAGCAGCTACCTACTAGGAGGGGACGAGCAGTACTTC.